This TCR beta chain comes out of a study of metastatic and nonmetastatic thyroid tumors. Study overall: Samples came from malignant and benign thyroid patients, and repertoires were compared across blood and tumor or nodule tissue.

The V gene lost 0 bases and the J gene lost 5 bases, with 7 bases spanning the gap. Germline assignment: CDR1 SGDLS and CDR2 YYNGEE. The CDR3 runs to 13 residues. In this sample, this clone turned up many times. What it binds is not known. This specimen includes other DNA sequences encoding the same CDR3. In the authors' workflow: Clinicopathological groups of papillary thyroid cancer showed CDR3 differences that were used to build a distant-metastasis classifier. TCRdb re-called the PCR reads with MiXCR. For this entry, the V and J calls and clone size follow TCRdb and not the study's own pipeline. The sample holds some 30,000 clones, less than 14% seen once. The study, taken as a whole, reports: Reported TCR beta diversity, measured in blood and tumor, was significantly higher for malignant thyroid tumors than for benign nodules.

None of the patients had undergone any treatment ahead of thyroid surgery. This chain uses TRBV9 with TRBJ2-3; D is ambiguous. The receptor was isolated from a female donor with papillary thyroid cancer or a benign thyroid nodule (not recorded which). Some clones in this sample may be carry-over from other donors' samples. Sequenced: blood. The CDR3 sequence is CASSVEGIDTQYF. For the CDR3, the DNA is TGTGCCAGCAGCGTAGAAGGTATAGATACGCAGTATTTT.